The entry below gives a single T cell receptor (beta chain) sequence along with its context. Antigen specificity is unknown. The sample belongs to a study of T cell responses to AZD1222 COVID-19 vaccine. General study points: Donors skewed white British and female; clonal diversity was possibly underestimated.

V was pared by 0 bases and J by 0 bases, with 11 bases between. The CDR3 spans 16 residues. The germline V gene has CDR1 SGHVS and CDR2 FNYEAQ. Using immunoSEQ multiplex PCR, the repertoire was profiled, and TCRdb retains in-frame clones only, with some absent. The sample has about 130,000 clones, 93% seen once. This material consisted of peripheral blood, taken on day 0 of AZD1222 vaccination. This TCR was recovered from an adult in good health. The chain carries TRBV7-6 and TRBJ1-1, with D possibly TRBD1 on 6 matching bases. CDR3 sequence: CASSLAERQVNTEAFF. CDR3 bases: TGTGCCAGCAGCTTAGCCGAACGACAGGTGAACACTGAAGCTTTCTTT.